Ten or more counts support the clone carrying this TCR beta chain. Its antigen is as yet unknown. This record comes from a study of CD8 T cells in ankylosing spondylitis. Germline trimming cut 2 bases from V and 10 bases from J; bases unmatched to any gene: 4. CDR1 is MNHEY and CDR2 is SVGAGI in the germline V gene. This CDR3 has 14 residues. General observations from the study: Significantly higher representation of disease-linked clones was reported for matched ankylosing spondylitis synovial fluid. Clones linked with disease were CD8+ and fairly uncommon in the peripheral blood.

In making TCR beta libraries, quantitative 5'-RACE with molecular barcodes was used. TCRdb processed the 5' RACE reads anew with MiXCR; each CDR3 protein has one entry. This sample has under 300,000 distinct CDR3 sequences, with about 10% found just once. Sequenced material: blood, either unsorted or a sorted T cell fraction (not recorded which). This TCR was recovered from a male donor with ankylosing spondylitis or in good health (not recorded which). The chain carries TRBV6-5 and TRBJ1-6, with 8 positions matching TRBD1. CDR3 bases: TGTGCCAGCAGTTACACGGACAGGGAATCACCCCTCCACTTT. Translation gives CASSYTDRESPLHF.